This TCR beta chain was recorded in a study of cytomegalovirus exposure and HLA in healthy donors. About this clone: As yet, its antigen is unknown.

Points from the study as a whole: Altogether, 150 or so TCR beta chains were recorded as cytomegalovirus-associated. A few chains tied to CMV proved CMV antigen-specific in vitro.

The CDR3 spans 14 residues. The ends lost 8 bases at V and 5 bases at J; junction bases unmatched: 8. The germline CDR1 and CDR2 sequences are LNHNV and YYDKDF (reference sequence). Clones were sequenced by immunoSEQ multiplex PCR, and TCRdb holds only the in-frame ones, with some missing. The table includes around 300,000 clones, 80% to 90% detected once. The chain uses TRBV15 and TRBJ1-5; 8 nucleotides agree with TRBD1. The sequenced material came from PBMCs. This receptor was identified in a woman aged 18-35 years in good health and CMV-seronegative. The CDR3 coding sequence is TGTGCCACCGGCGACAGGGGAGGTGATCAGCCCCAGCATTTT. Encoded protein: CATGDRGGDQPQHF.